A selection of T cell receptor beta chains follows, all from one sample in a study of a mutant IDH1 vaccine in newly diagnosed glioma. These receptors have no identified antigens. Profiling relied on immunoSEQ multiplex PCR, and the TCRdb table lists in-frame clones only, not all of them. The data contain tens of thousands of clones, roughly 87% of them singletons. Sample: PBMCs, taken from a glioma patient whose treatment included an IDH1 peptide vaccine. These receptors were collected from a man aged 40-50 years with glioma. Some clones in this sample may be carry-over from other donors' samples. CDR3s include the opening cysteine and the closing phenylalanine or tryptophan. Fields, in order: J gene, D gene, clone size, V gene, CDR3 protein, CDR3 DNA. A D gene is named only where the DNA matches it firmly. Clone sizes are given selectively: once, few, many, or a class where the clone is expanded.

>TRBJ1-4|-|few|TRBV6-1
CASSDVPSEKLFF
TGTGCCAGCAGTGATGTGCCTAGTGAAAAACTGTTTTTT
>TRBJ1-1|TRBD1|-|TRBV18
CASSPYPGGGFYEAFF
TGTGCCAGCTCACCGTATCCAGGGGGCGGCTTCTATGAAGCTTTCTTT
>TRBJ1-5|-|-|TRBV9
CASSVAGNQPQHF
TGTGCCAGCAGCGTAGCCGGCAATCAGCCCCAGCATTTT
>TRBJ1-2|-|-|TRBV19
CASSQGLHYGYTF
TGTGCCAGTAGTCAAGGACTTCACTATGGCTACACCTTC
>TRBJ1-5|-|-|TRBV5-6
CASSLGTPQPQHF
TGTGCCAGCAGCTTGGGGACCCCTCAGCCCCAGCATTTT
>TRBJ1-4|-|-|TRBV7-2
CASSFSGETNEKLFF
TGTGCCAGCAGCTTCAGTGGGGAAACTAATGAAAAACTGTTTTTT
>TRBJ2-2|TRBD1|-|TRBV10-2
CASSESLGGQGTGELFF
TGCGCCAGCAGTGAGTCGTTAGGGGGACAGGGGACCGGGGAGCTGTTTTTT
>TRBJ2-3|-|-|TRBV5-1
CASSLDGADTQYF
TGCGCCAGCAGCTTGGATGGGGCAGATACGCAGTATTTT
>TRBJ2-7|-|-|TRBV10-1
CASSPGQFYEQYF
TGCGCCAGCAGTCCCGGACAGTTCTACGAGCAGTACTTC
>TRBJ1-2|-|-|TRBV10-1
CASSESDDSCYGYTF
TGCGCCAGCAGTGAGTCCGATGACAGTTGCTATGGCTACACCTTC
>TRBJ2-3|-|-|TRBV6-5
CASTQGGDTQYF
TGTGCCAGCACTCAGGGGGGAGATACGCAGTATTTT
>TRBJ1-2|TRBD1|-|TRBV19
CASSTTTGGYYGYTF
TGTGCCAGTAGTACCACGACAGGGGGATACTATGGCTACACCTTC
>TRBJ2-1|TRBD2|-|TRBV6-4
CASSRTSGDLSYNEQFF
TGTGCCAGCAGCCGGACTAGCGGGGATCTCTCCTACAATGAGCAGTTCTTC
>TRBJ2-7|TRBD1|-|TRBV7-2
CASSPPPGTGRTYEQYF
TGTGCCAGCAGCCCACCTCCCGGGACAGGTAGGACCTACGAGCAGTACTTC
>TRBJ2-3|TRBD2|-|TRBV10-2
CASKGTSGPTDTQYF
TGCGCCAGCAAAGGGACTAGCGGGCCCACAGATACGCAGTATTTT
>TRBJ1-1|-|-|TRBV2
CASRRNTEAFF
TGTGCCAGCCGCCGAAACACTGAAGCTTTCTTT
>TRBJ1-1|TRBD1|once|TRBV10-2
CASSGRDRVNTEAFF
TGCGCCAGCAGTGGACGGGACAGGGTCAACACTGAAGCTTTCTTT
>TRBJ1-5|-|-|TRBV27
CASRQDINQPQHF
TGTGCCAGCAGACAGGACATCAATCAGCCCCAGCATTTT
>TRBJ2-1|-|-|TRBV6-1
CASSEQGSSYNEQFF
TGTGCCAGCAGTGAACAGGGTTCCTCCTACAATGAGCAGTTCTTC
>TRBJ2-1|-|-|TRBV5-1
CASRTTVGESYNEQFF
TGCGCCAGCAGGACGACGGTAGGGGAGTCCTACAATGAGCAGTTCTTC
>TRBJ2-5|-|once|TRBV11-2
CASSFGGETQYF
TGTGCCAGCAGCTTCGGGGGCGAGACCCAGTACTTC
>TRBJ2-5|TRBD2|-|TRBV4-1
CASGSRWGTSKETQYF
TGCGCCAGCGGTTCTCGGTGGGGGACTAGTAAAGAGACCCAGTACTTC
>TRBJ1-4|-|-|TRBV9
CASSRTPGGINEKLFF
TGTGCCAGCAGCCGCACCCCGGGGGGGATTAATGAAAAACTGTTTTTT
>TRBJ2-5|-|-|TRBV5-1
CASSTGTGPQETQYF
TGCGCCAGCAGCACGGGGACGGGCCCCCAAGAGACCCAGTACTTC
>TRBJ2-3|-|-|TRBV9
CASSRGTDTQYF
TGTGCCAGCAGCCGGGGAACAGATACGCAGTATTTT
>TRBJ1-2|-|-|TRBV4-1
CASSQSRDYGYTF
TGCGCCAGCAGCCAAAGCAGGGACTATGGCTACACCTTC
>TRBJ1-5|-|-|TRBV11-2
CASSLEGQPQHF
TGTGCCAGCAGCTTAGAGGGTCAGCCCCAGCATTTT
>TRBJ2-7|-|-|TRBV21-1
CASRLDRTSSYEQYF
TGTGCCAGCAGATTGGACAGGACGAGCTCCTACGAGCAGTACTTC
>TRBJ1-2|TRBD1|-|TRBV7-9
CASSSGGYGYTF
TGTGCCAGCAGCTCAGGGGGCTATGGCTACACCTTC
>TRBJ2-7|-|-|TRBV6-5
CASTRGAYNYEQYF
TGTGCCAGCACTAGAGGGGCTTACAACTACGAGCAGTACTTC
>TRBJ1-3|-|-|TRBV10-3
CATHRGTPSSGNTIYF
TGTGCCACCCATAGAGGGACGCCGAGCTCTGGAAACACCATATATTTT
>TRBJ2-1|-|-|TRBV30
CAWSPGTARFNEQFF
TGTGCCTGGAGTCCCGGGACCGCCAGATTCAATGAGCAGTTCTTC
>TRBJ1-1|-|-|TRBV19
CASSSPRGGAFF
TGTGCCAGTAGTAGTCCGAGGGGAGGCGCTTTCTTT
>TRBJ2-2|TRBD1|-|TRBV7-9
CASSLTGPHTGELFF
TGTGCCAGCAGCTTGACAGGGCCACACACCGGGGAGCTGTTTTTT
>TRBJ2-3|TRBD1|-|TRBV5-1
CASSSGTADTDTQYF
TGCGCCAGCAGCTCGGGGACAGCGGACACAGATACGCAGTATTTT
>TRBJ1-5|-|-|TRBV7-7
CASSLLIGQPQHF
TGTGCTAGCAGCCTACTCATCGGTCAGCCCCAGCATTTT
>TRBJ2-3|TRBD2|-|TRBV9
CASGGTSAITDTQYF
TGTGCCAGCGGGGGGACTAGCGCGATCACAGATACGCAGTATTTT
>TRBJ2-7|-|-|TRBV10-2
CASSAAGIIHEQYF
TGCGCCAGCAGTGCGGCAGGGATAATCCACGAGCAGTACTTC
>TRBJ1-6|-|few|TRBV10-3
CAISDQALGSSPLHF
TGTGCCATCAGTGATCAGGCCCTGGGGAGTTCACCCCTCCACTTT
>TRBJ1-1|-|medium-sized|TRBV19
CATRTDKVENTEAFF
TGTGCCACCAGGACGGACAAGGTGGAGAACACTGAAGCTTTCTTT
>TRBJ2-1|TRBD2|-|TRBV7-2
CASSLDGGGNNEQFF
TGTGCCAGCAGCTTAGACGGCGGGGGTAACAATGAGCAGTTCTTC
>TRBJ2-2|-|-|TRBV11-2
CASRERVGGSDTGELFF
TGTGCCAGCAGGGAAAGGGTGGGGGGCTCGGACACCGGGGAGCTGTTTTTT
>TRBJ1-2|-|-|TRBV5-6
CASSQRAGGYTF
TGTGCCAGCAGTCAGAGGGCAGGGGGCTACACCTTC
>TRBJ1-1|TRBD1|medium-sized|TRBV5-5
CASSSGTGGYLNTEAFF
TGTGCCAGCAGCTCCGGGACAGGGGGCTACTTGAACACTGAAGCTTTCTTT
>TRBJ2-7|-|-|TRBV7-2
CASSLGGFGYEQYF
TGTGCCAGCAGCCTAGGGGGGTTTGGCTACGAGCAGTACTTC
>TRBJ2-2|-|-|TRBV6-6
CASSRGAGELFF
TGTGCCAGCAGTAGGGGCGCCGGGGAGCTGTTTTTT
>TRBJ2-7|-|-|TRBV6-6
CASSYSKGLINEQYF
TGTGCCAGCAGTTACTCGAAAGGACTAATTAACGAGCAGTACTTC
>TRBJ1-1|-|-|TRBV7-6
CASSLDRELSEAFF
TGTGCCAGCAGCTTAGACAGGGAATTGAGTGAAGCTTTCTTT
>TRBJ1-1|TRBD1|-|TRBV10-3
CAISESGQSMNTEAFF
TGTGCCATCAGTGAGTCGGGACAGTCTATGAACACTGAAGCTTTCTTT
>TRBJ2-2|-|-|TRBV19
CASSPLGGLTGELFF
TGTGCCAGTAGCCCCCTGGGGGGGCTTACCGGGGAGCTGTTTTTT
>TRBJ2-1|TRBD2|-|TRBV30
CAWRQLAGGGVFYNEQFF
TGTGCCTGGAGACAGTTAGCGGGTGGGGGGGTGTTTTACAATGAGCAGTTCTTC
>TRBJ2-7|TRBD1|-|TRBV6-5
CASSYSTGFYEQYF
TGTGCCAGCAGTTACTCGACAGGGTTCTACGAGCAGTACTTC
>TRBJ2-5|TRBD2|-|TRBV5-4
CASSFSGGASVTQYF
TGTGCCAGCAGCTTTAGCGGGGGGGCCTCCGTGACCCAGTACTTC
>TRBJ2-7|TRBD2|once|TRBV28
CASSPGGSSYEQYF
TGTGCCAGCAGTCCCGGGGGGTCCTCCTACGAGCAGTACTTC
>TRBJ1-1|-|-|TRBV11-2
CASSSFYGAGTEAFF
TGTGCCAGCAGCTCATTTTATGGTGCGGGTACTGAAGCTTTCTTT
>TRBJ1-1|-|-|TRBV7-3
CASSFSTDTEAFF
TGTGCCAGCAGCTTCTCTACGGACACTGAAGCTTTCTTT